Shown below are 30 T cell receptor beta chains from a single sample sequenced in a study of shared clonotypes between healthy human individuals. Produced via immunoSEQ multiplex PCR; TCRdb's table is partial and in-frame only. Of 2.3 million or so clones in the sample, 85% to 95% are singletons; the top ten hold 0.39%. Sequencing was done on a sample of naive CD4+ T cells from PBMCs. Stated subset: CD45RA+ positively selected. The source of these receptors is a man younger than 35 in good health. Some clones in this sample may be carry-over from other donors' samples.

In this sample, this clone turned up once. The rearrangement joins TRBV7-3 to TRBJ2-3; 7 nucleotides line up with TRBD2. Germline V lookup: CDR1 SGHTA, CDR2 FQGTGA. The CDR3 consists of 15 residues. V trimming: 1 base; J trimming: 4 bases; junction bases outside the gene matches: 5. The CDR3 DNA reads as TGTGCCAGCAGCTTAAATGGAGGACTAGCAGATACGCAGTATTTT. It encodes CASSLNGGLADTQYF. Filled out from reference TRBV7-3 and TRBJ2-3, the complete variable domain reads GAGVSQTPSNKVTEKGKYVELRCDPISGHTALYWYRQSLGQGPEFLIYFQGTGAADDSGLPNDRFFAVRPEGSVSTLKIQRTERGDSAVYLCASSLNGGLADTQYFGPGTRLTVL.

This clone was detected a few times. The chain employs TRBV6-1 and TRBJ1-2, with no clear D. Trimming stripped 0 bases from V and 7 bases from J, with 12 bases between. This CDR3 has 14 amino acids. CDR1 is MNHNS and CDR2 is SASEGT in the germline V gene. The CDR3 DNA is TGTGCCAGCAGTGAAGCTGGTAGGATCGGTGGCTACACCTTC. This gives the protein CASSEAGRIGGYTF.

The chain combines TRBV28 with TRBJ1-5; D is unresolved. V lost 3 bases and J lost 5, with 8 bases in between. There are 13 residues in the CDR3. CDR1 and CDR2 from the germline V gene are MDHEN and SYDVKM. Written as DNA, the CDR3 is TGTGCCAGCAGTTTTTTCTCGGATCAGCCCCAGCATTTT. As protein: CASSFFSDQPQHF. The full variable domain, in which reference TRBV28 and TRBJ1-5 provide the parts outside the CDR3, is DVKVTQSSRYLVKRTGEKVFLECVQDMDHENMFWYRQDPGLGLRLIYFSYDVKMKEKGDIPEGYSVSREKKERFSLILESASTNQTSMYLCASSFFSDQPQHFGDGTRLSIL.

The chain links TRBV4-3 to TRBJ2-1, with 8 nucleotides matching TRBD2. The CDR3 spans 15 residues. Germline-derived CDR1 and CDR2 are LGHNA and YSLEER. After removal of 6 bases from V and 9 bases from J, the junction contained 13 bases not matched to a gene. This chain's CDR3 is CASRRTSLLGGEQFF. DNA for the CDR3: TGCGCCAGCAGACGGACTAGCCTGCTGGGGGGTGAGCAGTTCTTC.

This chain connects TRBV7-2 to TRBJ2-7; D not certain. The CDR3 runs to 16 residues. Germline CDR1 reads SGHTA; CDR2 reads FQGNSA. Trimming shortened V by 2 bases and J by 6 bases, and 20 bases separated the two germline ends. CDR3 amino acids: CASSLHPPGDNSEQYF. CDR3 in DNA: TGTGCCAGCAGCTTACACCCCCCTGGAGACAATAGCGAGCAGTACTTC.

The rearrangement links TRBV28 to TRBJ2-5; D might be TRBD1 (6 bases). This CDR3 contains 12 residues. Looked up from germline, CDR1 is MDHEN and CDR2 is SYDVKM. With 8 bases removed from V and 9 bases from J, the gap between germline ends came to 16 bases. CDR3 DNA sequence: TGTGCCAGCTCGGTGCCTCCAGGGGCCCAGTACTTC. Translating gives CASSVPPGAQYF.

The chain is built from TRBV9 and TRBJ2-7; TRBD1 is a possible D gene (5 bases). The CDR3 totals 15 residues. The germline V and J ends were trimmed by 0 bases and 2 bases, with 12 bases remaining between them. CDR1 is SGDLS and CDR2 is YYNGEE in the germline V gene. The CDR3 region is CASSVGGGTTYEQYF. DNA of the CDR3: TGTGCCAGCAGCGTAGGGGGCGGAACTACCTACGAGCAGTACTTC.

V is TRBV7-9 and J is TRBJ2-5, with TRBD1 matching over 9 bases. CDR3 length equals 13 residues. The V gene end was trimmed by 4 bases and the J gene end by 5 bases; junction bases not matched to a gene: 2. The germline V gene has CDR1 SEHNR and CDR2 FQNEAQ (reference sequence). CDR3 sequence: CASSWGQGETQYF. The CDR3 region has the DNA TGTGCCAGCAGCTGGGGACAGGGCGAGACCCAGTACTTC.

As to this clone: The same CDR3 also results from other DNA sequences found in this sample. The rearrangement joins TRBV5-1 to TRBJ1-1; 7 bases line up with TRBD1. Germline V lookup: CDR1 SGHRS, CDR2 YFSETQ. The CDR3 is 14 residues long. The V segment lost 3 bases and the J segment 2 bases; nucleotides outside the gene matches: 4. The CDR3 DNA is TGCGCCAGCAGCTCGGACAGGCCCAACACTGAAGCTTTCTTT. This encodes CASSSDRPNTEAFF.

V is TRBV5-1 and J is TRBJ1-3; the D is unclear. Trimming pared 4 bases from V and 4 bases from J, leaving 12 bases between. The CDR3 covers 14 residues. CDR1 is SGHRS, CDR2 YFSETQ, per germline. CDR3 sequence reads: CASSPVLDGNTIYF. The CDR3 DNA is TGCGCCAGCAGCCCAGTCTTGGACGGAAACACCATATATTTT.

The V call is TRBV5-1, the J call TRBJ2-1; a possible D gene is TRBD1 (6 bases). V was clipped by 0 bases and J by 6 bases, with 13 bases between them. This CDR3 spans 15 amino acids. CDR1 is SGHRS and CDR2 is YFSETQ in the germline V gene. CDR3 bases: TGCGCCAGCAGCTTGGGGGGACACCCCCCCAATGAGCAGTTCTTC. This gives the protein CASSLGGHPPNEQFF.

This clone came up once. The chain has TRBV6-1 and TRBJ1-2; TRBD1 aligns across 8 bases. Germline loops: CDR1 MNHNS, CDR2 SASEGT. J was trimmed by 4 bases and V by 3 bases; bases with no gene match: 7. The CDR3 covers 15 residues. CDR3 residues: CASSDRDRPIYGYTF. The CDR3 region has the DNA TGTGCCAGCAGTGATAGGGACAGGCCAATCTATGGCTACACCTTC.

Concerning this clone: Other nucleotide sequences in the sample specify the same CDR3. V usage is TRBV18 and J usage is TRBJ1-5, with 7 bases identical to TRBD1. V dropped 3 bases and J dropped 1; count of bases not matched to a gene: 3. Germline CDR1 is KGHSH and CDR2 is LQKENI. The CDR3 length is 15 residues. The CDR3 protein is CASSPGTVSNQPQHF. CDR3 DNA sequence: TGTGCCAGCTCACCTGGGACAGTGAGCAATCAGCCCCAGCATTTT.

The chain couples TRBV15 to TRBJ2-5; D may be TRBD2 (6 bases). Trimming took off 1 base at V and 5 bases at J, with 14 bases between the two ends. This CDR3 is built from 15 residues. Germline V gene lookup returns CDR1 LNHNV and CDR2 YYDKDF (reference sequence). The CDR3 nucleotides are TGTGCCACCAGCAGAGCGGCGGGGATCCAGGAGACCCAGTACTTC. Amino acids: CATSRAAGIQETQYF.

This clone was recorded only once. The rearrangement links TRBV11-2 to TRBJ2-3; TRBD2 matches at 8 bases. This CDR3 is 17 amino acids long. The ends lost 3 bases at V and 1 base at J; junction bases unmatched: 9. The germline CDR1 and CDR2 sequences are SGHAT and FQNNGV. The CDR3 DNA sequence: TGTGCCAGCAGCTTTTACCCTACAGCGGGGGGCACAGATACGCAGTATTTT. Residues: CASSFYPTAGGTDTQYF.

J is TRBJ2-7 and V is TRBV7-2; D is perhaps TRBD1 (6 bases). The V end lost 5 bases, the J end lost 2 bases, and 13 bases lay between the germline ends. CDR1 and CDR2 (germline): SGHTA, FQGNSA. This CDR3 spans 14 amino acids. The CDR3 reads CASSLRWGPYEQYF. In nucleotides, the CDR3 is TGTGCCAGCAGCCTAAGGTGGGGGCCCTACGAGCAGTACTTC. Full variable domain (remainder filled in from reference TRBV7-2 and TRBJ2-7): GAGVSQSPSNKVTEKGKDVELRCDPISGHTALYWYRQSLGQGLEFLIYFQGNSAPDKSGLPSDRFSAERTGGSVSTLTIQRTQQEDSAVYLCASSLRWGPYEQYFGPGTRLTVT.

The chain links TRBV5-8 to TRBJ2-2; perhaps TRBD1 as D (6 bases). CDR3 size: 17 residues. CDR1 SGHTS and CDR2 YDEGEE come from the germline V gene. Between the trimmed V and J ends, which lost 1 base and 0 bases, there was a span of 13 bases. CDR3 in amino acids: CASSLPFGQSNTGELFF. As DNA, the CDR3 is TGTGCCAGCAGCTTGCCCTTTGGACAGTCGAACACCGGGGAGCTGTTTTTT.

The V call is TRBV6-5, the J call TRBJ2-1; D unresolved. Germline CDR1 is MNHEY and CDR2 is SVGAGI. CDR3 size: 13 residues. Trimming left V 0 bases short and J 4 bases short, with 4 bases between. The CDR3 here is CASSYSGYNEQFF. The CDR3 coding sequence is TGTGCCAGCAGTTACTCGGGGTACAATGAGCAGTTCTTC.

The rearrangement uses TRBV7-2 and TRBJ1-1; D not certain. Trimming removed 0 bases at V and 7 bases at J, with 12 bases between. This CDR3 is 14 amino acids long. In germline, CDR1 is SGHTA, CDR2 FQGNSA. The CDR3 here is CASSLANGVIEAFF. The CDR3 nucleotides read TGTGCCAGCAGCTTAGCGAATGGGGTTATTGAAGCTTTCTTT.

The V call is TRBV10-3, the J call TRBJ2-7, with TRBD1 identical over 9 bases. This CDR3 contains 15 residues. V was pared by 8 bases and J by 0 bases, with 8 bases of the junction left unmatched. From germline, CDR1 is ENHRY and CDR2 SYGVKD. The CDR3 sequence: CAIRPGTGTSYEQYF. CDR3 DNA sequence: TGTGCCATCCGGCCGGGGACAGGGACCTCCTACGAGCAGTACTTC.

V gene TRBV5-1 combines with J gene TRBJ2-3, with a weak D call TRBD2 (6 bases). The V gene lost 4 bases and the J gene lost 1 base, with 16 bases spanning the gap. Germline V gene data show CDR1 as SGHRS and CDR2 as YFSETQ. The CDR3 length is 16 residues. The CDR3 DNA is TGCGCCAGCAGCCCCCCGACTAGTGCTGGCACAGATACGCAGTATTTT. Amino acids: CASSPPTSAGTDTQYF.

Worth noting for this clone: Other DNA sequences in the sample encode the same CDR3. The V and J genes are TRBV7-6 and TRBJ1-1; no clear D gene. The V end lost 0 bases, the J end lost 1 base, and 3 bases lay between the germline ends. Germline V lookup: CDR1 SGHVS, CDR2 FNYEAQ. This CDR3 region has 13 residues. The CDR3 DNA sequence: TGTGCCAGCAGCTTAGCCGAGAACACTGAAGCTTTCTTT. Its translation: CASSLAENTEAFF.

V gene TRBV6-5 combines with J gene TRBJ2-1; 11 bases fit TRBD2. The junction had 3 bases not matched to a gene; V was cut back by 2 bases and J by 6 bases. Germline V CDR1 and CDR2: MNHEY, SVGAGI. The CDR3 loop spans 15 amino acids. CDR3 nucleotide sequence: TGTGCCAGCAGTTACGTGGGACTAGCGGTCAATGAGCAGTTCTTC. Its protein is CASSYVGLAVNEQFF.

The chain combines TRBV6-6 with TRBJ2-3, with 7 bases that match TRBD2. Trimming took 2 bases from V and 4 from J; bases not matched to a gene: 6. The CDR3 is 15 amino acids. Germline V CDR1 and CDR2: MNHNY, SVGAGI (reference sequence). As DNA, the CDR3 is TGTGCCAGCAGTTACCGGCGGGACTATCCAGATACGCAGTATTTT. The encoded protein is CASSYRRDYPDTQYF.

This clone showed up just a few times. The rearrangement links TRBV27 to TRBJ1-1; 8 bases agree with TRBD1. The CDR3 sequence is 13 residues long. CDR1 and CDR2 from the germline V gene are MNHEY and SMNVEV (reference sequence). V lost 6 bases and J lost 11; bases outside the gene matches: 11. The CDR3 region is CASSSDRVGAAFF. Written as DNA, the CDR3 is TGTGCCAGCAGCTCGGACAGGGTCGGGGCGGCTTTCTTT.

The chain joins TRBV11-2 to TRBJ2-5; D uncertain. This CDR3 spans 14 amino acids. The germline gives CDR1 SGHAT, CDR2 FQNNGV. V was pared by 1 base and J by 3 bases, with 9 bases between. CDR3 coding DNA: TGTGCCAGCAGCTTAGTCAGCTCCGAAGAGACCCAGTACTTC. Translation: CASSLVSSEETQYF.

CDR3 sequence: CASSAMDRGLNEQYF. The DNA for the CDR3 is TGTGCCAGCAGTGCGATGGACAGGGGGCTCAACGAGCAGTACTTC. This rearrangement joins TRBV28 to TRBJ2-7; 11 positions agree with TRBD1. J was trimmed by 5 bases and V by 5 bases; bases with no gene match: 8. Germline values: CDR1 MDHEN, CDR2 SYDVKM. The CDR3 covers 15 residues.

This chain links TRBV10-3 with TRBJ1-1, with D perhaps TRBD1 (6 bases). The germline V gene has CDR1 ENHRY and CDR2 SYGVKD. The V and J ends lost 6 bases and 0 bases respectively, with 11 bases between them. There are 14 residues in the CDR3. The CDR3 here is CAISTGTMNTEAFF. The CDR3 coding sequence is TGTGCCATCAGCACAGGGACTATGAACACTGAAGCTTTCTTT.

CDR3 sequence: CASGRSEQFF. CDR3 coding DNA: TGTGCCAGCGGGAGGTCTGAGCAGTTCTTC. The chain carries TRBV5-6 and TRBJ2-1, with TRBD2 as a possible D gene (6 bases). The CDR3 consists of 10 residues. In germline, CDR1 is SGHDT, CDR2 YYEEEE. The germline V and J ends were trimmed by 7 bases and 9 bases, with 8 bases remaining between them.

The chain is built from TRBV19 and TRBJ2-4, with D possibly TRBD1 on 6 matching bases. Germline loops: CDR1 LNHDA, CDR2 SQIVND (reference sequence). V lost 5 bases and J lost 3, with 14 bases in between. CDR3 length equals 15 residues. In nucleotides, the CDR3 is TGTGCCAGTAGTGTACAGGGAGTTGGCAAAAACATTCAGTACTTC. It codes for CASSVQGVGKNIQYF. The full variable domain, with the rest looked up from reference TRBV19 and TRBJ2-4, is DGGITQSPKYLFRKEGQNVTLSCEQNLNHDAMYWYRQDPGQGLRLIYYSQIVNDFQKGDIAEGYSVSREKKESFPLTVTSAQKNPTAFYLCASSVQGVGKNIQYFGAGTRLSVL.